These 27 T cell receptor beta chains were all obtained from the same sample, sequenced in a study of T-cell memory formation after mild COVID-19 (dated by TCRdb to the early 2020s). The library was obtained by 5' RACE. This sample was sequenced with an Illumina NovaSeq 6000. In TCRdb, the public reads were trimmed at Q25 with fastp and aligned with MiXCR, with productive beta chains retained. Entries that share a CDR3 protein sequence are merged under the most common genes and DNA. This sample comprises 350,000 or so distinct CDR3 sequences, 20% to 25% of them detected only once. Under 25% of the sample lies in the top ten. The sequenced sample was PBMCs or a T cell subset sorted from them (not recorded which). Every receptor here comes from a man aged 18 to 35 who had mild COVID-19 (a few samples of this study predate the infection). The sample titles of this study are shuffled in the database, so cell type and time point are left out; the donor was told from shared clones.

The chain combines TRBV7-9 with TRBJ2-3, with a tentative D call TRBD1 (5 bases). The V end lost 4 bases, the J end lost 6 bases, and 14 bases lay between the germline ends. CDR1 and CDR2 from the germline V gene are SEHNR and FQNEAQ (reference sequence). CDR3 length: 14 amino acids. CDR3 nucleotide sequence: TGTGCCAGCAGCTCGTCAGGGCCTCGGGATACGCAGTATTTT. Its protein is CASSSSGPRDTQYF. Based on the CDR3 plus reference TRBV7-9 and TRBJ2-3, the full variable domain is DTGVSQNPRHKITKRGQNVTFRCDPISEHNRLYWYRQTLGQGPEFLTYFQNEAQLEKSRLLSDRFSAERPKGSFSTLEIQRTEQGDSAMYLCASSSSGPRDTQYFGPGTRLTVL.

This chain connects TRBV6-2 or TRBV6-3 to TRBJ2-3; a weak D match, TRBD2 (6 bases). Germline loops: CDR1 MNHEY, CDR2 SVGEGT. The CDR3 extends over 16 amino acids. V lost 5 bases and J 0 bases, leaving 15 bases between the germline ends. As DNA, the CDR3 is TGTGCCAGCAGTCCCAGGAGGGGCGCGAGCACAGATACGCAGTATTTT. Protein sequence: CASSPRRGASTDTQYF.

The chain joins TRBV20-1 to TRBJ1-1; no definite D call. This CDR3 contains 13 residues. Trimming pared 5 bases from V and 2 bases from J, leaving 12 bases between. Germline CDR1 and CDR2: DFQATT and SNEGSKA (reference sequence). The CDR3 loop reads CSARLGVNTEAFF. For the CDR3, the DNA is TGCAGTGCTCGTCTTGGGGTTAACACTGAAGCTTTCTTT.

This clonotype was seen only a few times. The rearrangement uses TRBV25-1 and TRBJ1-1; no reliable D call. The CDR3 has 13 amino acids. Trimming removed 0 bases from V and 4 bases from J, with 6 bases in between. CDR1 and CDR2 (germline): MGHDK, SYGVNS. CDR3 bases: TGTGCCAGCAGTGAATATCTTGGCACTGAAGCTTTCTTT. Protein product: CASSEYLGTEAFF.

This clonotype was counted a few times. The rearrangement joins TRBV4-1 to TRBJ2-7; 9 bases agree with TRBD1. Germline loops: CDR1 MGHRA, CDR2 YSYEKL. V dropped 4 bases and J dropped 5; count of bases not matched to a gene: 6. The CDR3 is 14 amino acids. The CDR3 protein is CASSPGQGRNEQYV. In nucleotides, the CDR3 is TGCGCCAGCAGCCCGGGACAGGGACGTAACGAGCAGTACGTC.

There are a few counts of this clonotype. The J gene is TRBJ1-1, the V gene TRBV6-5, with a possible D match to TRBD1 (6 bases). Germline V gives CDR1 MNHEY, CDR2 SVGAGI. The CDR3 is 14 amino acids. Trimming took off 5 bases at V and 3 bases at J, with 13 bases between the two ends. In DNA form, the CDR3 reads TGTGCCAGCAGTCCCTCGGGGGCCGACACTGAAGCTTTCTTT. Protein sequence: CASSPSGADTEAFF.

The CDR3: CASSFLGAYNEQFF. The DNA of the CDR3 is TGTGCCAGCAGTTTTTTGGGCGCTTACAATGAGCAGTTCTTC. This chain joins TRBV12-3 or TRBV12-4 and TRBJ2-1, with unresolved D. The CDR3 is 14 residues long. Trimming removed 3 bases at V and 4 bases at J, with 10 bases between.

The chain combines TRBV6-5 with TRBJ2-2, with D possibly being TRBD1 (5 bases). CDR3 length: 16 amino acids. Germline V gene lookup returns CDR1 MNHEY and CDR2 SVGAGI. The V end lost 1 base, the J end lost 1 base, and 10 bases lay between the germline ends. CDR3: CASSYFSRENTGELFF. CDR3 nucleotides: TGTGCCAGCAGTTACTTCTCCAGGGAGAACACCGGGGAGCTGTTTTTT.

This clonotype has just a few counts. The gene calls are TRBV6-2 or TRBV6-3 and TRBJ2-1, with TRBD2 matching over 8 bases. Trimming removed 4 bases from V and 2 bases from J; junction bases left unmatched: 7. Germline CDR1 reads MNHEY; CDR2 reads SVGEGT. CDR3 length: 16 amino acids. CDR3 coding DNA: TGTGCCAGCAGTTCTTTGGGACTAGTCACCTACAATGAGCAGTTCTTC. Amino acid sequence: CASSSLGLVTYNEQFF.

V is TRBV7-9 and J is TRBJ1-4; D uncertain. The length of the CDR3 is 12 residues. The ends were cut back, 5 bases at V and 14 bases at J, with 15 bases in the middle. The germline CDR1 and CDR2 sequences are SEHNR and FQNEAQ (reference sequence). The CDR3: CASSKDLTGLFF. CDR3 in DNA: TGTGCCAGCAGCAAGGACCTCACGGGGCTGTTTTTT.

This clonotype appeared a few times. The chain has TRBV12-3 or TRBV12-4 and TRBJ2-7; no clear D gene. V was trimmed by 3 bases and J by 1 base, leaving 7 bases between them. This CDR3 contains 13 residues. The CDR3 protein is CASSFGNSYEQYF. DNA of the CDR3: TGTGCCAGCAGTTTTGGGAATTCCTACGAGCAGTACTTC.

The genes are TRBV12-3 or TRBV12-4 and TRBJ2-1; tentatively, D is TRBD1 (6 bases). This CDR3 contains 15 residues. The germline V and J ends were trimmed by 4 bases and 7 bases, with 17 bases remaining between them. In nucleotides, the CDR3 is TGTGCCAGCAGTTCCCAGAGTTGGGGGCAAAATGAGCAGTTCTTC. It is translated as CASSSQSWGQNEQFF.

This clonotype was recorded a few times. The V call is TRBV20-1, the J call TRBJ1-4; D uncertain. This CDR3 region has 13 residues. Germline lookup yields CDR1 DFQATT and CDR2 SNEGSKA (reference sequence). The CDR3 loop reads CRGHQATNEKLFF. The DNA of the CDR3 is TGCAGAGGCCATCAGGCAACTAATGAAAAACTGTTTTTT.

This clonotype appeared a few times. This chain joins TRBV11-3 and TRBJ1-1; no firm D call. The CDR3 is 14 residues long. The ends were cut back, 5 bases at V and 3 bases at J, with 13 bases in the middle. The germline gives CDR1 SGHNT, CDR2 YENEEA. The CDR3 sequence: CASSQGGGDTEAFF. The DNA for the CDR3 is TGTGCCAGCAGCCAAGGAGGAGGCGACACTGAAGCTTTCTTT. Variable domain in full (rest from reference TRBV11-3 and TRBJ1-1): EAGVVQSPRYKIIEKKQPVAFWCNPISGHNTLYWYLQNLGQGPELLIRYENEEAVDDSQLPKDRFSAERLKGVDSTLKIQPAELGDSAVYLCASSQGGGDTEAFFGQGTRLTVV.

This clonotype was recorded a few times. The J gene is TRBJ2-1, the V gene TRBV4-3; TRBD2 agrees at 7 bases. Looked up from germline, CDR1 is LGHNA and CDR2 is YSLEER. Trimming removed 0 bases from V and 6 bases from J; junction bases left unmatched: 11. The CDR3 sequence is 17 residues long. In DNA form, the CDR3 reads TGCGCCAGCAGCCAAGATCTTCGGGGGGACGGGTCCAATGAGCAGTTCTTC. Its translation is CASSQDLRGDGSNEQFF.

The chain combines TRBV7-8 with TRBJ2-3, with 11 nucleotides matching TRBD2. Trimming took 5 bases from V and 0 from J; bases not matched to a gene: 7. The CDR3 is 17 residues long. The V gene's germline CDR1 is SGHVS and CDR2 FQNEAQ. This CDR3 is CASSPGTSGASTDTQYF. The CDR3 DNA reads as TGTGCCAGCAGCCCGGGGACTAGCGGAGCTAGCACAGATACGCAGTATTTT.

The CDR3: CASTRDLLTDTQYF. Written as DNA, the CDR3 is TGTGCCAGCACCCGGGACTTGCTTACAGATACGCAGTATTTT. This rearrangement joins TRBV12-3 or TRBV12-4 to TRBJ2-3, with TRBD2 as a possible D gene (6 bases). The germline V and J ends were trimmed by 7 bases and 3 bases, with 14 bases remaining between them. The CDR3 covers 14 residues.

This clonotype was observed at least ten times. The CDR3 region is CASSQTRQEQFF. The CDR3, as DNA: TGCGCCAGCAGCCAAACGCGACAGGAGCAGTTCTTC. The rearrangement links TRBV4-3 to TRBJ2-1; TRBD1 is a possible D gene (5 bases). From germline, CDR1 is LGHNA and CDR2 YSLEER. Trimming left V 2 bases short and J 10 bases short, with 9 bases between. The CDR3 has 12 residues.

The chain combines TRBV4-2 with TRBJ2-3, with 11 bases identical to TRBD2. The germline CDR1 and CDR2 sequences are LGHNA and YNFKEQ. CDR3 length: 18 amino acids. V lost 2 bases and J lost 2; bases outside the gene matches: 9. The CDR3 DNA is TGTGCCAGCAGCCAATACCTCGGACTAGCGGGCCTCACAGATACGCAGTATTTT. This codes for CASSQYLGLAGLTDTQYF.

This clonotype was observed a handful of times. The chain is built from TRBV7-2 and TRBJ2-5; 12 bases agree with TRBD2. The germline V gene has CDR1 SGHTA and CDR2 FQGNSA. V lost 0 bases, J lost 5 bases, and 10 bases stayed unmatched. The CDR3 is 18 amino acids. CDR3 bases: TGTGCCAGCAGCTTAGCGGTTCTAGCGGGGGGGCCAACGGAGACCCAGTACTTC. Its protein product is CASSLAVLAGGPTETQYF.

This clonotype was observed a handful of times. The chain links TRBV28 to TRBJ1-2; TRBD1 might be the D (6 bases). Germline V CDR1 and CDR2: MDHEN, SYDVKM. This CDR3 is built from 12 residues. Trimming stripped 3 bases from V and 8 bases from J, with 10 bases between. The CDR3 protein is CASSFAGVGYTF. The CDR3 region has the DNA TGTGCCAGCAGTTTTGCAGGGGTAGGCTACACCTTC.

This clonotype came up many times. The rearrangement uses TRBV7-2 and TRBJ2-5; 7 positions agree with TRBD2. The CDR3 totals 17 residues. Germline values: CDR1 SGHTA, CDR2 FQGNSA. J lost 5 bases, V lost 5 bases, and 17 bases had no gene match. CDR3 amino acids: CASSRMLLTGGGETQYF. The CDR3 region has the DNA TGTGCCAGCAGCCGGATGTTGTTGACGGGGGGAGGGGAGACCCAGTACTTC.

The chain employs TRBV24-1 and TRBJ1-1; D might be TRBD1 (5 bases). V lost 4 bases and J 6 bases, leaving 8 bases between the germline ends. The germline V gene encodes CDR1 KGHDR and CDR2 SFDVKD. The CDR3 is 12 amino acids. The CDR3 reads CATSETGAEAFF. CDR3 nucleotides: TGTGCCACCAGTGAGACGGGGGCTGAAGCTTTCTTT.

This chain links TRBV6-5 with TRBJ1-1, with 8 positions matching TRBD1. The CDR3 covers 14 residues. Per the germline V gene, CDR1 is MNHEY and CDR2 is SVGAGI. V shed 5 bases, J shed 4 bases, and the junction held 6 bases outside the gene matches. CDR3 nucleotide sequence: TGTGCCAGCAGTCTCGAAACAGGGGGCACTGAAGCTTTCTTT. The encoded protein is CASSLETGGTEAFF.

This clonotype was counted a few times. V usage is TRBV7-3 and J usage is TRBJ1-1; D not certain. The CDR3 has 14 residues. The germline V gene has CDR1 SGHTA and CDR2 FQGTGA. Trimming shortened V by 5 bases and J by 1 base, and 11 bases separated the two germline ends. This chain's CDR3 is CASSPSAENTEAFF. DNA of the CDR3: TGTGCCAGCAGCCCCTCAGCAGAGAACACTGAAGCTTTCTTT.

This clonotype appeared a few times. This chain links TRBV20-1 with TRBJ1-6, with 11 bases aligning to TRBD1. The CDR3 totals 16 residues. Germline V gene lookup returns CDR1 DFQATT and CDR2 SNEGSKA (reference sequence). Unmatched junction bases numbered 11, after V lost 5 bases and J lost 8 bases. CDR3 loop: CSAATPGDRGYSPLHF. In DNA, the CDR3 is TGCAGTGCTGCGACCCCCGGGGACAGGGGGTATTCACCCCTCCACTTT.

The gene calls are TRBV12-3 or TRBV12-4 and TRBJ1-2; D gene unclear. The CDR3 has 13 residues. V gave up 4 bases and J gave up 4 bases, with 10 bases separating them. Here the CDR3 DNA reads TGTGCCAGCAGTTCCGCCGGGATCTATGGCTACACCTTC. This encodes CASSSAGIYGYTF.